One and the same sample provided the 9 T cell receptor beta chains below, sequenced in a study of cytomegalovirus exposure and HLA in healthy donors. The PCR was carried out with 60 Vbeta primers and 13 Jbeta primers. Profiling relied on immunoSEQ multiplex PCR, and the TCRdb table lists in-frame clones only, not all of them. Of under 200,000 clones listed, about 80% were seen once; the top ten hold roughly 2.1%. Material for sequencing was PBMCs. These receptors all stem from a man between 45 and 60 years old in good health and CMV-seropositive.

The V call is TRBV12-5, the J call TRBJ1-6; no definite D call. V was clipped by 1 base and J by 4 bases, with 8 bases between them. The CDR3 contains 15 residues. Germline lookup yields CDR1 LGHNT and CDR2 FRNRAP. CDR3 DNA sequence: TGTGCTAGTGGTTTGGGGTTGAGTTATAATTCACCCCTCCACTTT. This gives the protein CASGLGLSYNSPLHF.

This chain joins TRBV29-1 and TRBJ2-5; D is possibly TRBD1 (6 bases). The CDR3 contains 11 residues. The ends were cut back, 4 bases at V and 5 bases at J, with 8 bases in the middle. From germline, CDR1 is SQVTM and CDR2 ANQGSEA. In DNA, the CDR3 is TGCAGCGTTGGGGGGCGGGAGACCCAGTACTTC. It specifies CSVGGRETQYF.

The chain joins TRBV7-2 to TRBJ1-2; D is unresolved. This CDR3 is built from 15 residues. The germline gives CDR1 SGHTA, CDR2 FQGNSA. Between the trimmed V and J ends, which lost 1 base and 3 bases, there was a span of 12 bases. CDR3 in DNA: TGTGCCAGCAGCTTAGTGACTGGGTGGTACTATGGCTACACCTTC. Its translation: CASSLVTGWYYGYTF.

V usage is TRBV4-3 and J usage is TRBJ2-3; TRBD2 matches at 10 bases. The trim removed 0 bases at V and 0 bases at J, leaving 12 bases unmatched. The CDR3 has 20 amino acids. CDR1 is LGHNA and CDR2 is YSLEER in the germline V gene. In DNA, the CDR3 is TGCGCCAGCAGCCAAGATCTTTCCAGCGGGGGGGTTTCTAGCACAGATACGCAGTATTTT. Protein sequence: CASSQDLSSGGVSSTDTQYF.

The rearrangement links TRBV15 to TRBJ2-3; D is unresolved. The V end lost 8 bases, the J end lost 4 bases, and 10 bases lay between the germline ends. Germline V lookup: CDR1 LNHNV, CDR2 YYDKDF (reference sequence). The CDR3 has 12 residues. The DNA for the CDR3 is TGTGCCACCGCACAGCAGCCAGATACGCAGTATTTT. Translation: CATAQQPDTQYF. The variable domain in full, completed from reference TRBV15 and TRBJ2-3, reads DAMVIQNPRYQVTQFGKPVTLSCSQTLNHNVMYWYQQKSSQAPKLLFHYYDKDFNNEADTPDNFQSRRPNTSFCFLDIRSPGLGDTAMYLCATAQQPDTQYFGPGTRLTVL.

The CDR3 DNA reads as TGTGCCAGCTCACTGTCGACCGGGACAGCCTCGCATGAGCAGTTCTTC. This translates into CASSLSTGTASHEQFF. This rearrangement joins TRBV18 to TRBJ2-1; 7 bases are shared with TRBD1. Unmatched junction bases numbered 14, after V lost 4 bases and J lost 8 bases. The CDR3 sequence is 16 residues long. Germline V lookup: CDR1 KGHSH, CDR2 LQKENI.

The chain joins TRBV9 to TRBJ2-7, with TRBD2 matching 9 bases. The CDR3 has 15 amino acids. Germline V gene data show CDR1 as SGDLS and CDR2 as YYNGEE. The ends lost 0 bases at V and 2 bases at J; junction bases unmatched: 3. CDR3 bases: TGTGCCAGCAGCGTAGCGGCTAGCGGGGCCTACGAGCAGTACTTC. It codes for CASSVAASGAYEQYF.

The chain recombines TRBV27 with TRBJ2-5; TRBD2 agrees at 7 bases. CDR1 is MNHEY, CDR2 SMNVEV, per germline (reference sequence). There are 16 residues in the CDR3. The ends lost 1 base at V and 5 bases at J; junction bases unmatched: 10. The CDR3 DNA is TGTGCCAGCAGTTTATGGTCAGCGGGGTCAGGGGAGACCCAGTACTTC. Amino acid sequence: CASSLWSAGSGETQYF.

The genes are TRBV10-1 and TRBJ2-7; possibly TRBD1 for D (6 bases). The germline CDR1 and CDR2 sequences are WNHNN and SYGVQD (reference sequence). Trimming removed 2 bases at V and 2 bases at J, with 7 bases between. There are 13 residues in the CDR3. CDR3 residues: CASSEQGTYEQYF. The CDR3 nucleotides read TGCGCCAGCAGTGAGCAGGGGACCTACGAGCAGTACTTC.